This T cell receptor beta chain was obtained from a study of T cells in Graves' hyperthyroidism and ophthalmopathy. The CDR3 has 15 amino acids. The V gene lost 5 bases and the J gene lost 3 bases, with 15 bases spanning the gap. Amplified TCR beta CDR3 regions derived from RNA transcripts. TCR CDR3 regions were first amplified by RT-PCR with HTBI primers. TCRdb reanalysed the multiplex PCR reads using MiXCR and keeps one entry per CDR3 protein. The sample has roughly 170,000 distinct CDR3 sequences; more than 15% are singletons. Many counts were recorded for this clonotype. Sequencing input: blood. The clonotype originates from a woman aged 45-65 years with Graves' hyperthyroidism. The chain recombines TRBV12-3 or TRBV12-4 with TRBJ2-3; tentatively, D is TRBD2 (6 bases). CDR3 bases: TGTGCCAGCAGTCCCGGGACTCAGAGAACAGATACGCAGTATTTT. Protein sequence: CASSPGTQRTDTQYF.